One and the same sample provided the 29 T cell receptor beta chains below, sequenced in a study of long-term antiretroviral therapy in people with HIV. Running of the v3.0 immunoSEQ assay took place at survey level. The repertoire was sequenced with immunoSEQ multiplex PCR; TCRdb's copy has only in-frame clones and lacks some. The sample records around 20,000 clones, 81% being singletons. Source: unsorted PBMCs, taken 0.1 years before starting antiretroviral therapy. These receptors were obtained from a man in his forties or fifties with HIV.

The chain recombines TRBV5-1 with TRBJ1-4; D not certain. Per the germline V gene, CDR1 is SGHRS and CDR2 is YFSETQ. V lost 0 bases and J 4 bases, leaving 10 bases between the germline ends. This CDR3 is built from 15 residues. This CDR3 reads CASSLGVSFNEKLFF. The CDR3 nucleotides are TGCGCCAGCAGCTTGGGCGTTTCCTTTAATGAAAAACTGTTTTTT. Together with reference TRBV5-1 and TRBJ1-4, the CDR3 gives the full variable domain: KAGVTQTPRYLIKTRGQQVTLSCSPISGHRSVSWYQQTPGQGLQFLFEYFSETQRNKGNFPGRFSGRQFSNSRSEMNVSTLELGDSALYLCASSLGVSFNEKLFFGSGTQLSVL.

The chain is built from TRBV7-3 and TRBJ2-3; TRBD1 agrees at 7 bases. The CDR3 is 12 residues long. Trimming took 1 base from V and 8 from J; bases not matched to a gene: 0. The germline CDR1 and CDR2 sequences are SGHTA and FQGTGA. The CDR3 spells CASSLNRGTQYF. CDR3 DNA: TGTGCCAGCAGCTTAAACAGGGGTACGCAGTATTTT.

The chain recombines TRBV29-1 with TRBJ2-3, with unresolved D. The CDR3 totals 15 residues. With 3 bases removed from V and 2 bases from J, the gap between germline ends came to 15 bases. CDR1 SQVTM and CDR2 ANQGSEA come from the germline V gene. CDR3 in amino acids: CSVERSTRVTDTQYF. The DNA for the CDR3 is TGCAGCGTTGAGCGATCGACCCGAGTCACAGATACGCAGTATTTT.

This clone was seen only once. This chain joins TRBV10-2 and TRBJ1-2; D is unclear. This CDR3 comprises 13 residues. With 4 bases removed from V and 8 bases from J, the gap between germline ends came to 14 bases. Germline assignment: CDR1 WSHSY and CDR2 SAAADI. The DNA of the CDR3 is TGCGCCAGCAGTGCGCAGGTCACGGGGGGCTACACCTTC. This codes for CASSAQVTGGYTF.

V is TRBV19 and J is TRBJ2-7, with TRBD1 matching 9 bases. CDR3 length: 14 amino acids. In germline, CDR1 is LNHDA, CDR2 SQIVND (reference sequence). V lost 5 bases to trimming and J lost 3 bases; unmatched junction nucleotides: 5. CDR3 in DNA: TGTGCCAGTAGTGCCGGGACAGGGTACTACGAGCAGTACTTC. Amino acids: CASSAGTGYYEQYF.

This clone has only one observation. The chain is built from TRBV9 and TRBJ2-4; the D gene is possibly TRBD2 (7 bases). CDR3 length equals 13 residues. Germline CDR1 SGDLS, CDR2 YYNGEE. V gave up 0 bases and J gave up 14 bases, with 15 bases separating them. Here the CDR3 reads CASSVGPGRGEYF. CDR3 bases: TGTGCCAGCAGCGTAGGTCCTGGGAGGGGGGAGTACTTC.

The chain carries TRBV27 and TRBJ2-7, with 8 bases matching TRBD2. The CDR3 is 15 residues long. Germline trimming cut 2 bases from V and 1 base from J; bases unmatched to any gene: 4. Germline assignment: CDR1 MNHEY and CDR2 SMNVEV (reference sequence). The DNA of the CDR3 is TGTGCCAGCAGTTTAACGGGGGGGCCATCCTACGAGCAGTACTTC. Encoded protein: CASSLTGGPSYEQYF.

This sequence joins TRBV10-3 and TRBJ2-4; 11 bases agree with TRBD1. This CDR3 has 17 amino acids. The germline gives CDR1 ENHRY, CDR2 SYGVKD. V trimming: 11 bases; J trimming: 0 bases; junction bases outside the gene matches: 12. The CDR3 coding sequence is TGTGCCCCTCGGACAGGGGGCCCCCGTTTAGCCAAAAACATTCAGTACTTC. Its translation: CAPRTGGPRLAKNIQYF.

This rearrangement joins TRBV28 to TRBJ2-5; maybe TRBD2 (6 bases). In germline, CDR1 is MDHEN, CDR2 SYDVKM. V shed 7 bases and J shed 9 bases, with 15 bases lying between them. The length of the CDR3 is 12 residues. The CDR3 coding sequence is TGTGCCAGCACCTTACGGTGGGGGGCCCAGTACTTC. It translates to CASTLRWGAQYF.

This clone showed up just a few times. The chain recombines TRBV6-5 with TRBJ1-5; D ambiguous. The V gene's germline CDR1 is MNHEY and CDR2 SVGAGI. V was clipped by 0 bases and J by 6 bases, with 9 bases between them. This CDR3 contains 14 residues. The CDR3 DNA is TGTGCCAGCAGTTACTCGGGTGACGTTCAGCCCCAGCATTTT. Amino acids: CASSYSGDVQPQHF.

This chain connects TRBV14 to TRBJ1-1; D is ambiguous. The CDR3 extends over 13 amino acids. Germline loops: CDR1 SGHDN, CDR2 FVKESK. V was pared by 2 bases and J by 7 bases, with 11 bases between. The CDR3 DNA reads as TGTGCCAGCAGCCAATCAGAGTGGGGTGAAGCTTTCTTT. It encodes CASSQSEWGEAFF.

The gene calls are TRBV6-5 and TRBJ1-1; possibly TRBD1 for D (5 bases). The germline V gene has CDR1 MNHEY and CDR2 SVGAGI. V was cut by 0 bases and J by 4 bases, with 6 bases left in between. The CDR3 covers 13 residues. The CDR3 DNA reads as TGTGCCAGCAGTTACTCGAGGGGCACTGAAGCTTTCTTT. It is translated as CASSYSRGTEAFF.

V usage is TRBV18 and J usage is TRBJ2-2, with D unresolved. Germline CDR1 is KGHSH and CDR2 is LQKENI. The CDR3 loop spans 17 amino acids. Trimming cost V 6 bases and J 0 bases, with 17 bases left between them. As DNA, the CDR3 is TGTGCCAGCTCCCCGTTTAAGTCACGGACGAACACCGGGGAGCTGTTTTTT. Its translation is CASSPFKSRTNTGELFF. The full variable domain, with the rest looked up from reference TRBV18 and TRBJ2-2, is NAGVMQNPRHLVRRRGQEARLRCSPMKGHSHVYWYRQLPEEGLKFMVYLQKENIIDESGMPKERFSAEFPKEGPSILRIQQVVRGDSAAYFCASSPFKSRTNTGELFFGEGSRLTVL.

This clone was found a few times. This chain links TRBV16 with TRBJ2-7; D remains unclear. Trimming cost V 1 base and J 5 bases, with 12 bases left between them. The CDR3 covers 14 residues. The germline V gene has CDR1 KGHSY and CDR2 FQNENV. The CDR3 region has the DNA TGTGCCAGCAGCCAATTCGAGGAACTGGACGAGCAGTACTTC. As protein: CASSQFEELDEQYF.

V gene TRBV5-8 combines with J gene TRBJ1-1, with unresolved D. The germline V and J ends were trimmed by 1 base and 1 base, with 5 bases remaining between them. This CDR3 region has 13 residues. CDR1 is SGHTS, CDR2 YDEGEE, per germline. The CDR3 loop reads CASSLMKNTEAFF. In DNA form, the CDR3 reads TGTGCCAGCAGCTTGATGAAGAACACTGAAGCTTTCTTT.

As regards this clone: The sample has other DNA sequences that encode this CDR3 too. The chain's CDR3 is CASSLDGQSGANVLTF. The CDR3 coding sequence is TGCGCCAGCAGCTTGGACGGACAGTCTGGGGCCAACGTCCTGACTTTC. The rearrangement links TRBV5-1 to TRBJ2-6; weak D call: TRBD1 (6 bases). The length of the CDR3 is 16 residues. The germline V and J ends were trimmed by 0 bases and 1 base, with 8 bases remaining between them. The germline V gene has CDR1 SGHRS and CDR2 YFSETQ.

The V gene is TRBV27, the J gene TRBJ1-1, with 8 bases fitting TRBD1. Germline CDR1 MNHEY, CDR2 SMNVEV (reference sequence). V lost 2 bases and J lost 4; bases outside the gene matches: 9. The CDR3 contains 16 residues. Here the CDR3 DNA reads TGTGCCAGCAGTTTAAGGTCAGGGGGCGCGGGCACTGAAGCTTTCTTT. Translation gives CASSLRSGGAGTEAFF.

This clone was seen a few times. This chain links TRBV14 with TRBJ1-6; no reliable D call. V was clipped by 6 bases and J by 7 bases, with 13 bases between them. Germline assignment: CDR1 SGHDN and CDR2 FVKESK. The CDR3 has 14 residues. As DNA, the CDR3 is TGTGCCAGCAGGTTTGGACGGATAAATTCACCCCTCCACTTT. Its translation is CASRFGRINSPLHF.

V is TRBV28 and J is TRBJ2-7; D is unclear. The CDR3 loop spans 15 amino acids. The germline V gene has CDR1 MDHEN and CDR2 SYDVKM. Trimming shortened V by 2 bases and J by 6 bases, and 17 bases separated the two germline ends. The CDR3 DNA reads TGTGCCAGCAGTTTAGGGTGGAACAGAGGCCCCGAGCAGTACTTC. This gives the protein CASSLGWNRGPEQYF.

The genes are TRBV27 and TRBJ2-7; a possible D gene is TRBD1 (5 bases). V lost 10 bases and J 2 bases, leaving 15 bases between the germline ends. The CDR3 contains 13 residues. Looked up from germline, CDR1 is MNHEY and CDR2 is SMNVEV (reference sequence). CDR3 bases: TGTGCCACCAGGCGTCAGGGAACCTACGAGCAGTACTTC. Translating gives CATRRQGTYEQYF.

This rearrangement joins TRBV5-6 to TRBJ2-3; no definite D call. Trimming cost V 5 bases and J 9 bases, with 10 bases left between them. The germline CDR1 and CDR2 sequences are SGHDT and YYEEEE. The CDR3 sequence is 11 residues long. CDR3 DNA sequence: TGTGCCAGCAGGTTGTTTGAAACGCAGTATTTT. It encodes CASRLFETQYF.

This clone was recorded only once. Germline is not matched at one junction end, which may reflect a read error. The chain couples TRBV7-7 to TRBJ2-3; 8 bases align to TRBD2. CDR3 length: 15 residues. The germline CDR1 and CDR2 sequences are SSHAT and FNYEAQ (reference sequence). CDR3 amino acids: CASSLSGGSTDTQYF. Here the CDR3 DNA reads TGTGCTAGCAGCTTATCGGGGGGGAGCACAGATACGCAGTATTTT. The full variable domain, rest sourced from reference TRBV7-7 and TRBJ2-3, is GAGVSQSPRYKVTKRGQDVTLRCDPISSHATLYWYQQALGQGPEFLTYFNYEAQPDKSGLPSDRFSAERPEGSISTLTIQRTEQRDSAMYRCASSLSGGSTDTQYFGPGTRLTVL.

This chain uses TRBV4-3 with TRBJ2-1; a possible D gene is TRBD2 (5 bases). Germline CDR1 is LGHNA and CDR2 is YSLEER. This CDR3 is 15 amino acids long. V lost 0 bases and J 8 bases, leaving 14 bases between the germline ends. CDR3 DNA: TGCGCCAGCAGCCAAGAGAGGGCCTTCATGGATGAGCAGTTCTTC. Residues: CASSQERAFMDEQFF.

This chain joins TRBV27 and TRBJ1-2; the match to TRBD1 covers 8 bases. With V trimmed by 5 bases and J by 8 bases, 10 bases remained unmatched. CDR1 and CDR2 from the germline V gene are MNHEY and SMNVEV (reference sequence). This CDR3 is 14 amino acids long. Here the CDR3 reads CASSPRDRIGGYTF. In nucleotides, the CDR3 is TGTGCCAGCAGTCCCCGGGACAGGATAGGCGGCTACACCTTC.

The V and J genes are TRBV28 and TRBJ1-1; TRBD1 might be the D (5 bases). This CDR3 has 16 residues. Germline loops: CDR1 MDHEN, CDR2 SYDVKM. V gave up 2 bases and J gave up 2 bases, with 15 bases separating them. In nucleotides, the CDR3 is TGTGCCAGCAGTTTAAGTCTGGGGGAATTTAACACTGAAGCTTTCTTT. Protein product: CASSLSLGEFNTEAFF.

The genes are TRBV14 and TRBJ2-3; D remains ambiguous. Deletions cut 4 bases from V and 10 bases from J, with 12 bases between. The CDR3 totals 12 residues. Germline CDR1 reads SGHDN; CDR2 reads FVKESK. The CDR3 DNA reads TGTGCCAGCAGCCGTCGTGGCCCACCGCAGTATTTT. Its protein product is CASSRRGPPQYF.

This clone was detected only once. Here the CDR3 reads CASSQDWGAPTEAFF. The CDR3, as DNA: TGCGCCAGCAGCCAAGATTGGGGGGCACCCACTGAAGCTTTCTTT. The chain joins TRBV4-3 to TRBJ1-1, with D maybe TRBD1 (6 bases). The CDR3 covers 15 residues. CDR1 and CDR2 from the germline V gene are LGHNA and YSLEER. Trimming left V 0 bases short and J 4 bases short, with 12 bases between.

The gene calls are TRBV2 and TRBJ2-4, with TRBD2 matching over 8 bases. The V and J ends lost 1 base and 4 bases, in that order; junction bases with no gene match: 6. This CDR3 region has 16 residues. Looked up from germline, CDR1 is SNHLY and CDR2 is FYNNEI. The CDR3 reads CASSEDRGGRKNIQYF. The CDR3 coding sequence is TGTGCCAGCAGTGAAGATCGGGGGGGGCGTAAAAACATTCAGTACTTC.

The rearrangement uses TRBV19 and TRBJ2-7, with D perhaps matching TRBD1 (6 bases). Germline CDR1 and CDR2: LNHDA and SQIVND (reference sequence). Trimming shortened V by 5 bases and J by 2 bases, and 16 bases separated the two germline ends. This CDR3 has 15 residues. The CDR3 protein is CASSPWGRQAYEQYF. The DNA for the CDR3 is TGTGCCAGTAGTCCTTGGGGGCGACAGGCCTACGAGCAGTACTTC. The variable domain in full, completed from reference TRBV19 and TRBJ2-7, reads DGGITQSPKYLFRKEGQNVTLSCEQNLNHDAMYWYRQDPGQGLRLIYYSQIVNDFQKGDIAEGYSVSREKKESFPLTVTSAQKNPTAFYLCASSPWGRQAYEQYFGPGTRLTVT.